The clone carrying this T cell receptor (beta chain) has just a few counts. Losses at the gene ends were 7 bases for V and 4 bases for J; bases not matched to a gene: 8. Germline CDR1 and CDR2: LNHDA and SQIVND (reference sequence). The CDR3 runs to 15 residues. This specimen comes from a study of blood T cell repertoires in COVID-19. Libraries were prepared by immunoSEQ multiplex PCR; TCRdb keeps only in-frame clonotypes and omits some of them. The sample has 100,000 to 150,000 clones, about 70% seen once. This sequence originates from a man between 60 and 75 years old with acute or convalescent COVID-19. V and J are TRBV19 and TRBJ2-2; the match to TRBD1 covers 8 bases. Sequencing was done on a sample of peripheral blood. CDR3 in DNA: TGTGCCAGTAAATTTGAGGACAGGGCCACCGGGGAGCTGTTTTTT. Protein product: CASKFEDRATGELFF. The complete variable domain, with remaining parts taken from reference TRBV19 and TRBJ2-2, reads DGGITQSPKYLFRKEGQNVTLSCEQNLNHDAMYWYRQDPGQGLRLIYYSQIVNDFQKGDIAEGYSVSREKKESFPLTVTSAQKNPTAFYLCASKFEDRATGELFFGEGSRLTVL.